This T cell receptor beta chain was sequenced during a study of T cells after posttransplantation cyclophosphamide (dated by TCRdb to 2016 to 2017). For the wider study: T cell repertoire reconstitution was tracked by TRB sequencing after myeloablative bone marrow transplantation in which posttransplantation cyclophosphamide was used as GVHD prophylaxis. Antigen receptor sequencing was done on samples from 35 to 40 PTCy-treated patients and from approximately 15 related bone marrow donors of those patients. Blood from all 30 or so PTCy patients with 1-year posttransplant specimens was subjected to TRB sequencing. TRB sequencing was also done on up to 3 additional blood samples from 2 to 5.2 years after transplant in 3 patients, and on pretransplant blood from several patients. TRA and TRB clonality were tightly correlated in eight to ten samples, so subsequent TCR analyses focused on TRB only. Public TRB sequences were checked against a database of over 3,000 sequences associated with responses to pathogens, tumor antigens, self-antigens and alloantigens. On the study overall, not on this receptor specifically: Across roughly 40 patients, recipient CMV seropositivity and CMV reactivation were highly associated with TRB clonality; PTCy diversity was similar to CNI/methotrexate controls. Donor-recipient similarity was low at 1-2 months but increased during the first year, and donor CD8+ memory clones often dominated later blood repertoires. The TRB repertoires of T cells infiltrating skin or the GI tract showed only limited overlap with the TRB repertoires found in blood.

Related bone marrow donors provided peripheral blood samples on the day of marrow donation. Peripheral blood and bone marrow mononuclear cells were isolated by Ficoll-Hypaque density centrifugation and were cryopreserved. V drops 6 bases and J drops 0 bases, leaving 13 bases in between. The CDR3, cysteine through phenylalanine, is 15 amino acids long. The kept DNA is CDR3 alone, 45 bases in frame from the first base. The CDR1 and CDR2 encoded by the germline V gene are KGHSH and LQKENI. Genomic DNA was used for TRB sequencing, which was performed with the immunoSEQ assay at survey resolution or with the hsTCRB kit. Per the authors' processing: The immunoSEQ software was used for initial read processing, and the LymphoSeq R package was used for repertoire analyses. Clonality was computed as 1 minus normalized Shannon entropy; Gini coefficient was also calculated for each TRB dataset. To infer phenotypes in unsorted samples, TRB sequences from sorted subsets of the recipient or donor were mapped onto the unsorted samples of the same recipient. TCRdb took over this immuneACCESS table, retaining in-frame rearrangements with V and J assigned. Such tables are incomplete; in checked studies, under half of the missing clones stem from an unresolved V gene, and the remainder is unexplained. V, J and clone size are taken as reported in that table, and D and trimming were inferred from the DNA itself. This sample is represented by approximately 39,000 clones, with no singletons among them. Approximately 1.3% of the sample is taken by the ten largest.

Worth noting for this clone: No cognate antigen has been identified for it. No much larger clonotype is one base removed from it; base qualities were not supplied.

The chain uses TRBV18 and TRBJ2-3; the D region possibly corresponds to TRBD1 (5 bases align). Sequencing was done on a sample of PBMCs. The origin of this receptor is a girl between 10 and 17 years old in good health, CMV-negative, and a related stem cell transplant donor. Here the CDR3 is given as CASSPNRISTDTQYF. The bases read TGTGCCAGCTCTCCAAACAGGATAAGCACAGATACGCAGTATTTT.